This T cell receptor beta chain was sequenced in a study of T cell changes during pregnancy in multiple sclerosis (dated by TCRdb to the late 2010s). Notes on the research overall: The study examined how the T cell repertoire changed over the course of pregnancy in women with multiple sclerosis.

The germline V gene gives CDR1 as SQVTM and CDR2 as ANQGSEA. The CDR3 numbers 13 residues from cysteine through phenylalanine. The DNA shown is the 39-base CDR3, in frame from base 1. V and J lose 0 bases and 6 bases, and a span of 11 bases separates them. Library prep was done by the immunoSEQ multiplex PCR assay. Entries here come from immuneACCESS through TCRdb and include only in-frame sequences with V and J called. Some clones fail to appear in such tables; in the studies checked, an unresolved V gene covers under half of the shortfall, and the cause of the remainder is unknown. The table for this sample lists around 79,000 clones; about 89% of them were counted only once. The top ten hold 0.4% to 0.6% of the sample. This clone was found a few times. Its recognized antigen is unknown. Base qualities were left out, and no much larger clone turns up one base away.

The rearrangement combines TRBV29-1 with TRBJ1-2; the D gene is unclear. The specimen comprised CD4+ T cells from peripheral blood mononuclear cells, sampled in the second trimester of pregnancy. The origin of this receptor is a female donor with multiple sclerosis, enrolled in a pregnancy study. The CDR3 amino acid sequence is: CSVEEFGYHGYTF. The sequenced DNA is TGCAGCGTTGAAGAATTCGGGTATCATGGCTACACCTTC. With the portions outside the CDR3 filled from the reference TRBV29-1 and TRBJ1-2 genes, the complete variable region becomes SAVISQKPSRDICQRGTSLTIQCQVDSQVTMMFWYRQQPGQSLTLIATANQGSEATYESGFVIDKFPISRPNLTFSTLTVSNMSPEDSSIYLCSVEEFGYHGYTFGSGTRLTVV.